Shown below are 28 T cell receptor beta chains from a single sample sequenced in a study of blood T cell repertoires in COVID-19. Some clones are missing from TCRdb's copy, which holds only in-frame ones; the method was immunoSEQ multiplex PCR. The sample contains approximately 28,000 clones, 75% to 90% of which appear only once. Specimen: peripheral blood. Receptors were obtained from a man aged 60 to 69 with active COVID-19.

The chain recombines TRBV6-5 with TRBJ1-2; D is uncertain. V lost 0 bases to trimming and J lost 6 bases, with 11 bases between them. This CDR3 contains 14 residues. Germline CDR1 reads MNHEY; CDR2 reads SVGAGI. The CDR3 reads CASSYSGGPDGYTF. In DNA, the CDR3 is TGTGCCAGCAGTTACTCTGGAGGGCCAGATGGCTACACCTTC.

The J gene is TRBJ2-5, the V gene TRBV7-2, with D perhaps TRBD2 (6 bases). This CDR3 has 15 residues. Per germline, CDR1 SGHTA and CDR2 FQGNSA. V lost 3 bases and J lost 2, with 13 bases in between. The CDR3 DNA reads TGTGCCAGCAGCTTGTGGGTTAGCGGTCAAGAGACCCAGTACTTC. This encodes CASSLWVSGQETQYF.

V usage is TRBV19 and J usage is TRBJ1-1, with 7 bases that match TRBD1. The CDR3 sequence is 13 residues long. The junction had 7 bases not matched to a gene; V was cut back by 6 bases and J by 6 bases. Germline CDR1 and CDR2: LNHDA and SQIVND (reference sequence). In DNA form, the CDR3 reads TGTGCCAGTAGCCATCAGGGACAGTCTGAAGCTTTCTTT. Protein product: CASSHQGQSEAFF.

The chain joins TRBV2 to TRBJ1-2, with D possibly matching TRBD1 (6 bases). The germline gives CDR1 SNHLY, CDR2 FYNNEI. Trimming stripped 4 bases from V and 8 bases from J, with 14 bases between. The CDR3 covers 13 residues. The CDR3 loop reads CASSGGAGGGYTF. As DNA, the CDR3 is TGTGCCAGCAGTGGGGGGGCGGGAGGCGGCTACACCTTC.

The V gene is TRBV7-6, the J gene TRBJ2-1; 9 bases map to TRBD1. V lost 5 bases, J lost 4 bases, and 6 bases stayed unmatched. CDR1 SGHVS and CDR2 FNYEAQ come from the germline V gene. This CDR3 spans 15 amino acids. CDR3 amino acids: CASSRGQGMYNEQFF. The CDR3 region has the DNA TGTGCCAGCAGCCGTGGACAGGGGATGTACAATGAGCAGTTCTTC.

The chain recombines TRBV7-2 with TRBJ2-5; 10 bases are a match to TRBD2. V dropped 4 bases and J dropped 1; count of bases not matched to a gene: 0. Germline CDR1 and CDR2: SGHTA and FQGNSA. There are 14 residues in the CDR3. CDR3 in amino acids: CASSWTSGQETQYF. DNA for the CDR3: TGTGCCAGCAGCTGGACTAGCGGCCAAGAGACCCAGTACTTC.

The chain carries TRBV30 and TRBJ1-2; weak D call: TRBD1 (5 bases). Germline CDR1 GTSNPN, CDR2 SVGIG (reference sequence). The CDR3 totals 15 residues. Trimming pared 0 bases from V and 1 base from J, leaving 12 bases between. The CDR3 region is CAWSVTTGHNYGYTF. CDR3 DNA: TGTGCCTGGAGTGTAACAACAGGCCATAACTATGGCTACACCTTC.

The chain uses TRBV5-5 and TRBJ2-3, with D maybe TRBD2 (6 bases). The germline V and J ends were trimmed by 4 bases and 3 bases, with 12 bases remaining between them. CDR1 is SGHKS and CDR2 is YYEKEE in the germline V gene (reference sequence). The CDR3 runs to 14 residues. CDR3 loop: CASSAIGGTDTQYF. As DNA, the CDR3 is TGTGCCAGCAGCGCTATCGGGGGTACAGATACGCAGTATTTT.

The chain recombines TRBV7-2 with TRBJ2-3; 8 bases map to TRBD2. This CDR3 comprises 16 residues. With 5 bases clipped from V and 1 base from J, the junction kept 8 bases outside the gene matches. Germline V lookup: CDR1 SGHTA, CDR2 FQGNSA. The DNA for the CDR3 is TGTGCCAGCAGCCCGGCGGGGGGCCCGGGCACAGATACGCAGTATTTT. This gives the protein CASSPAGGPGTDTQYF.

The rearrangement uses TRBV11-2 and TRBJ2-7; possible D gene TRBD2, 5 bases. Trimming pared 5 bases from V and 3 bases from J, leaving 14 bases between. This CDR3 has 14 residues. Germline values: CDR1 SGHAT, CDR2 FQNNGV. As DNA, the CDR3 is TGTGCCAGCAGCCTTAACGGGAAAGACTACGAGCAGTACTTC. Protein: CASSLNGKDYEQYF.

The sample holds one count of this clone. The rearrangement links TRBV28 to TRBJ2-1, with 11 nucleotides matching TRBD1. This CDR3 contains 15 residues. Losses at the gene ends were 6 bases for V and 5 bases for J; bases not matched to a gene: 6. Germline lookup yields CDR1 MDHEN and CDR2 SYDVKM. This chain's CDR3 is CASSTGQGDHNEQFF. CDR3 bases: TGTGCCAGCAGCACGGGACAGGGGGACCACAATGAGCAGTTCTTC.

This clone was seen only once. This rearrangement joins TRBV28 to TRBJ2-2; TRBD1 aligns across 9 bases. The CDR3 has 14 residues. Per the germline V gene, CDR1 is MDHEN and CDR2 is SYDVKM. V shed 6 bases, J shed 5 bases, and the junction held 4 bases outside the gene matches. CDR3 amino acids: CASRDRGRTGELFF. The CDR3 DNA reads TGTGCCAGCAGGGACAGGGGACGGACCGGGGAGCTGTTTTTT.

This clone has only a few counts. V usage is TRBV2 and J usage is TRBJ2-1; TRBD1 agrees at 9 bases. V shed 6 bases and J 10 bases; nucleotides not matched to a gene: 7. Germline CDR1 reads SNHLY; CDR2 reads FYNNEI. There are 13 residues in the CDR3. The CDR3 region is CASRADRGWEQFF. CDR3 in DNA: TGTGCCAGCAGAGCCGACAGGGGGTGGGAGCAGTTCTTC.

The chain links TRBV9 to TRBJ1-1; 8 bases fit TRBD1. CDR1 is SGDLS and CDR2 is YYNGEE in the germline V gene. This CDR3 comprises 15 residues. With 4 bases clipped from V and 4 bases from J, the junction kept 9 bases outside the gene matches. As DNA, the CDR3 is TGTGCCAGCAGCCCCCGACAGGGGACGGGCACTGAAGCTTTCTTT. Residues: CASSPRQGTGTEAFF.

This clone was seen more than once but under ten times. The chain carries TRBV10-1 and TRBJ2-7; 8 positions agree with TRBD2. Germline V gene data show CDR1 as WNHNN and CDR2 as SYGVQD (reference sequence). V lost 7 bases and J lost 3; bases outside the gene matches: 11. There are 15 residues in the CDR3. For the CDR3, the DNA is TGCGCCAGCACACAAGGGACTAGAAGTCGCTACGAGCAGTACTTC. This translates into CASTQGTRSRYEQYF.

This rearrangement joins TRBV4-1 to TRBJ1-2, with 11 bases identical to TRBD1. Germline assignment: CDR1 MGHRA and CDR2 YSYEKL. J gave up 3 bases and V 4 bases, and 13 bases lay outside the gene matches. This CDR3 contains 18 residues. CDR3 residues: CASSPSWDRGKADYGYTF. The CDR3 DNA reads TGCGCCAGCAGCCCTAGCTGGGACAGGGGGAAAGCGGACTATGGCTACACCTTC.

The chain uses TRBV5-1 and TRBJ1-3, with D possibly being TRBD1 (5 bases). The CDR3 runs to 14 residues. In germline, CDR1 is SGHRS, CDR2 YFSETQ. V was trimmed by 3 bases and J by 4 bases, leaving 11 bases between them. The DNA of the CDR3 is TGCGCCAGCAGCTCGCCGGGGGTCGGAAACACCATATATTTT. This codes for CASSSPGVGNTIYF.

In its sample, this clone was seen once. CDR3: CASSLSGQVQETQYF. CDR3 sequence (DNA): TGTGCCAGCAGCTTAAGCGGTCAAGTCCAAGAGACCCAGTACTTC. The rearrangement joins TRBV7-9 to TRBJ2-5; TRBD2 might be the D (5 bases). Per the germline V gene, CDR1 is SEHNR and CDR2 is FQNEAQ (reference sequence). Between the trimmed V and J ends, which lost 2 bases and 1 base, there was a span of 11 bases. The CDR3 loop spans 15 amino acids. Based on the CDR3 plus reference TRBV7-9 and TRBJ2-5, the full variable domain is DTGVSQNPRHKITKRGQNVTFRCDPISEHNRLYWYRQTLGQGPEFLTYFQNEAQLEKSRLLSDRFSAERPKGSFSTLEIQRTEQGDSAMYLCASSLSGQVQETQYFGPGTRLLVL.

This rearrangement joins TRBV25-1 to TRBJ2-1; 7 bases agree with TRBD1. Unmatched junction bases numbered 10, after V lost 7 bases and J lost 1 base. CDR3 length: 16 amino acids. Germline-derived CDR1 and CDR2 are MGHDK and SYGVNS. CDR3 bases: TGTGCCAGCACAGGGACGACAGGGAGATCCTACAATGAGCAGTTCTTC. Its translation is CASTGTTGRSYNEQFF.

V is TRBV4-2 and J is TRBJ1-1, with 8 bases aligning to TRBD1. V trimming: 4 bases; J trimming: 0 bases; junction bases outside the gene matches: 7. This CDR3 comprises 16 residues. The germline gives CDR1 LGHNA, CDR2 YNFKEQ. CDR3 residues: CASSPDRGRLNTEAFF. Here the CDR3 DNA reads TGTGCCAGCAGCCCAGACAGGGGACGCTTGAACACTGAAGCTTTCTTT.

The rearrangement joins TRBV11-2 to TRBJ2-7, with 8 bases lining up with TRBD1. The CDR3 is 17 amino acids. The V segment lost 5 bases and the J segment 3 bases; nucleotides outside the gene matches: 15. The V gene's germline CDR1 is SGHAT and CDR2 FQNNGV. The DNA of the CDR3 is TGTGCCAGCAGCGAAAAACTTCCGGGACAGGCATACTACGAGCAGTACTTC. This translates into CASSEKLPGQAYYEQYF.

V gene TRBV5-6 combines with J gene TRBJ1-2; 9 nucleotides match TRBD1. CDR1 SGHDT and CDR2 YYEEEE come from the germline V gene. CDR3 length: 15 amino acids. Trimming removed 4 bases from V and 8 bases from J; junction bases left unmatched: 12. The CDR3 DNA reads as TGTGCCAGCAGCAACCCGGGACAGGGCCTAGGAGGCTACACCTTC. This gives the protein CASSNPGQGLGGYTF.

The chain combines TRBV9 with TRBJ1-2; D uncertain. Trimming stripped 4 bases from V and 6 bases from J, with 13 bases between. Per the germline V gene, CDR1 is SGDLS and CDR2 is YYNGEE. This CDR3 contains 13 residues. CDR3 bases: TGTGCCAGCAGCCTGGGGAGTTTCGATGGCTACACCTTC. The encoded protein is CASSLGSFDGYTF.

The rearrangement uses TRBV28 and TRBJ2-1; TRBD2 aligns across 11 bases. The germline V gene encodes CDR1 MDHEN and CDR2 SYDVKM. This CDR3 is 15 amino acids long. J gave up 4 bases and V 7 bases, and 6 bases lay outside the gene matches. This CDR3 is CASTPLAGGYNEQFF. CDR3 nucleotide sequence: TGTGCCAGCACCCCTCTAGCGGGGGGATACAATGAGCAGTTCTTC.

This rearrangement joins TRBV28 to TRBJ2-1; 9 bases match TRBD2. Germline lookup yields CDR1 MDHEN and CDR2 SYDVKM. J gave up 4 bases and V 3 bases, and 7 bases lay outside the gene matches. The CDR3 has 16 residues. The CDR3 DNA reads as TGTGCCAGCAGTTTTCGGAGCGGGGGGCTATACAATGAGCAGTTCTTC. Residues: CASSFRSGGLYNEQFF.

The chain couples TRBV18 to TRBJ2-5; the D gene is possibly TRBD1 (6 bases). There are 14 residues in the CDR3. Germline V gives CDR1 KGHSH, CDR2 LQKENI. Trimming stripped 4 bases from V and 5 bases from J, with 14 bases between. The CDR3 loop is CASSLGYRDETQYF. CDR3 nucleotide sequence: TGTGCCAGCTCACTCGGATACAGGGACGAGACCCAGTACTTC.

The chain has TRBV7-6 and TRBJ2-3, with TRBD2 identical over 10 bases. The V gene's germline CDR1 is SGHVS and CDR2 FNYEAQ. V shed 1 base, J shed 0 bases, and the junction held 7 bases outside the gene matches. The CDR3 runs to 18 residues. This CDR3 reads CASSLGRVSGGSTDTQYF. The CDR3 DNA is TGTGCCAGCAGCTTAGGGAGGGTTAGCGGGGGGAGCACAGATACGCAGTATTTT.

A note on this clone: One end of the junction is discordant with germline, which a read error may explain. This rearrangement joins TRBV9 to TRBJ2-2, with D hard to call. The CDR3 has 11 amino acids. Germline-derived CDR1 and CDR2 are SGDLS and YYNGEE. CDR3 residues: CVSSPSGELFF. DNA for the CDR3: TGTGTCAGCAGCCCCTCCGGGGAGCTGTTTTTT.